This T cell receptor (beta chain) was documented in a study of CD8 T cells in ankylosing spondylitis. Study-wide results and caveats: Some motif variants had been reported before (in reactive arthritis synovial fluid and blood). As reported, disease-linked clones showed significant enrichment in matched ankylosing spondylitis synovial fluid.

With 5 bases clipped from V and 4 bases from J, the junction kept 6 bases outside the gene matches. Germline CDR1 and CDR2: SGHDN and FVKESK. This CDR3 has 15 residues. Scientists made TCR beta libraries using quantitative 5'-RACE with molecular barcodes. Using its own MiXCR run on the 5' RACE reads, TCRdb lists one record per CDR3 protein. There are around 300,000 distinct CDR3 sequences in the sample; 14% to 15% occur only once, and roughly 1.1% lies in the top ten. This clonotype was counted at least ten times. Antigen unknown. The rearrangement links TRBV14 to TRBJ2-3, with 10 nucleotides matching TRBD2. Sequenced material: blood, either unsorted or a sorted T cell fraction (not recorded which). The receptor was derived from a male donor with ankylosing spondylitis or in good health (not recorded which). CDR3 DNA sequence: TGTGCCAGCAGCGTCCCTAGCGGGAGACCAGATACGCAGTATTTT. It encodes CASSVPSGRPDTQYF.